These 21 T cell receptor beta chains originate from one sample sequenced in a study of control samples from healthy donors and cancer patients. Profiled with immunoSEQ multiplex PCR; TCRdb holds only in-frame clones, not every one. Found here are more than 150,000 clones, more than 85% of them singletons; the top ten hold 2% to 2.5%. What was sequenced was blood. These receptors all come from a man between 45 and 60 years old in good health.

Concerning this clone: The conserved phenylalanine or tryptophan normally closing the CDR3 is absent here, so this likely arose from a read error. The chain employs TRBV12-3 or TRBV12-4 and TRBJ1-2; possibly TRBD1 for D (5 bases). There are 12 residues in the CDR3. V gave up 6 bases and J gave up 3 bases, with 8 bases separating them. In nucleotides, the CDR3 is TGTGCCAGCAGCCTGACAGACTATGGCTACACCGTC. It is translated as CASSLTDYGYTV.

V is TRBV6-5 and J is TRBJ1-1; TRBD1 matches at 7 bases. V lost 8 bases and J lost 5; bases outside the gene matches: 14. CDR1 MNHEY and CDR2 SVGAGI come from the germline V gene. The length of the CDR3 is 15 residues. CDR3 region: CASARGRDSLTEAFF. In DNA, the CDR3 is TGTGCCAGCGCAAGGGGACGGGACAGCCTTACTGAAGCTTTCTTT.

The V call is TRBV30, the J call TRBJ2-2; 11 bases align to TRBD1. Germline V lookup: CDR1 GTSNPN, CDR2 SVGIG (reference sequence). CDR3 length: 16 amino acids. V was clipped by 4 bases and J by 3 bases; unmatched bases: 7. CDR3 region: CAWTSGTGGYTGELFF. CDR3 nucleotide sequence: TGTGCCTGGACAAGCGGGACAGGGGGTTACACCGGGGAGCTGTTTTTT.

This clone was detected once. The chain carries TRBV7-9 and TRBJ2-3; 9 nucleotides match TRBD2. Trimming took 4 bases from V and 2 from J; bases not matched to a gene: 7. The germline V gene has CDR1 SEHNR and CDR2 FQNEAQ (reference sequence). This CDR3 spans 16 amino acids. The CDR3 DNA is TGTGCCAGCAGCTCCGCTCTAGCGGGGATCACAGATACGCAGTATTTT. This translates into CASSSALAGITDTQYF. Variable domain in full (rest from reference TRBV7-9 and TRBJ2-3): DTGVSQNPRHKITKRGQNVTFRCDPISEHNRLYWYRQTLGQGPEFLTYFQNEAQLEKSRLLSDRFSAERPKGSFSTLEIQRTEQGDSAMYLCASSSALAGITDTQYFGPGTRLTVL.

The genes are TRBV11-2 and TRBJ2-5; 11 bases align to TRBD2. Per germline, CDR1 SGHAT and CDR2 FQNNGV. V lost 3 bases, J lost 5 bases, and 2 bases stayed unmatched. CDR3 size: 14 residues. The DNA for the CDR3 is TGTGCCAGCAGCTTTAGCGGGAGGGGGGAGACCCAGTACTTC. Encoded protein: CASSFSGRGETQYF.

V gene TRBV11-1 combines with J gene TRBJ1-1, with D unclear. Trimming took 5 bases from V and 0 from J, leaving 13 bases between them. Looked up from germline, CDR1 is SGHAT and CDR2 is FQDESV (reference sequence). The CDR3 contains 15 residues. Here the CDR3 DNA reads TGTGCCAGCAGCACCGGACGGATCATGAACACTGAAGCTTTCTTT. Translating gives CASSTGRIMNTEAFF.

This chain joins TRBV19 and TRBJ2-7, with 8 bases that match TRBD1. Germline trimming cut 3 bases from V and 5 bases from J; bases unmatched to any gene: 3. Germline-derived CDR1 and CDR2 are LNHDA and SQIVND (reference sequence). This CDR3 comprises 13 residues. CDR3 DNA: TGTGCCAGTAGTATCAGGGGGCTCGACGAGCAGTACTTC. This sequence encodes CASSIRGLDEQYF.

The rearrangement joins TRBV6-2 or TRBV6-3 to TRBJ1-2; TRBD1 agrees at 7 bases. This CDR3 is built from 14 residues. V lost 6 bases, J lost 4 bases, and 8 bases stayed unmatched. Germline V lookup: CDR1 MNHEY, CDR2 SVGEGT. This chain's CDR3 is CASSRRQGSYGYTF. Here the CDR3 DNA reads TGTGCCAGCAGCCGCCGACAGGGCTCCTATGGCTACACCTTC.

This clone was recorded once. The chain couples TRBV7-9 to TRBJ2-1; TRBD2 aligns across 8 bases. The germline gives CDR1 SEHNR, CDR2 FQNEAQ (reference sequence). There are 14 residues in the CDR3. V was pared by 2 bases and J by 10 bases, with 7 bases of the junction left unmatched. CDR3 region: CASSLWGLVEEQFF. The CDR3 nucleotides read TGTGCCAGCAGCTTATGGGGACTAGTAGAAGAGCAGTTCTTC.

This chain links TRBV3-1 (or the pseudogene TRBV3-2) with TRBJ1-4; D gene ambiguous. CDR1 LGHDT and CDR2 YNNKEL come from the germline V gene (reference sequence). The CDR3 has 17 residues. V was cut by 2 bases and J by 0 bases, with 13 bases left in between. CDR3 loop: CASSQIADSATNEKLFF. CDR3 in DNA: TGTGCCAGCAGCCAAATCGCGGACTCAGCAACTAATGAAAAACTGTTTTTT.

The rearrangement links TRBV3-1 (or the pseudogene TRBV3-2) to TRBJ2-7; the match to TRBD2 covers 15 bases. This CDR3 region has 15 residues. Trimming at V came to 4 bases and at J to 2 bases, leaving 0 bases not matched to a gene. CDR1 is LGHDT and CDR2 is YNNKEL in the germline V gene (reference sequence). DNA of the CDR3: TGTGCCAGCAGCCGGACTAGCGGGAGGGCCTACGAGCAGTACTTC. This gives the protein CASSRTSGRAYEQYF.

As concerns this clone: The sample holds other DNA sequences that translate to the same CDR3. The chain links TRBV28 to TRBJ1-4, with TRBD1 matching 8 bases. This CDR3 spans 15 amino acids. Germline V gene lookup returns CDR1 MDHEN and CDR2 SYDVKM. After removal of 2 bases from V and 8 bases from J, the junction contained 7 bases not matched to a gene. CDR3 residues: CASSLIGQGGEKLFF. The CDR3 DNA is TGTGCCAGCAGTTTAATTGGACAGGGAGGCGAAAAACTGTTTTTT. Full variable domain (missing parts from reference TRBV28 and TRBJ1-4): DVKVTQSSRYLVKRTGEKVFLECVQDMDHENMFWYRQDPGLGLRLIYFSYDVKMKEKGDIPEGYSVSREKKERFSLILESASTNQTSMYLCASSLIGQGGEKLFFGSGTQLSVL.

The CDR3 sequence: CASSFEGTEAFF. For the CDR3, the DNA is TGTGCCAGCAGCTTTGAGGGTACTGAAGCTTTCTTT. This rearrangement joins TRBV7-9 to TRBJ1-1; D not certain. The germline V gene has CDR1 SEHNR and CDR2 FQNEAQ (reference sequence). The CDR3 has 12 amino acids. The V end was cut by 3 bases, the J end by 5 bases, with 7 bases between.

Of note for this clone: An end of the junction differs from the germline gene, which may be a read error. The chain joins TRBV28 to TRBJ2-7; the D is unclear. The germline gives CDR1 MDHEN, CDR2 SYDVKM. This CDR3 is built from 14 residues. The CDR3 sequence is CVSSSQAPTYEQYF. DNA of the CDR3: TGTGTCAGCAGTTCCCAGGCGCCAACCTACGAGCAGTACTTC.

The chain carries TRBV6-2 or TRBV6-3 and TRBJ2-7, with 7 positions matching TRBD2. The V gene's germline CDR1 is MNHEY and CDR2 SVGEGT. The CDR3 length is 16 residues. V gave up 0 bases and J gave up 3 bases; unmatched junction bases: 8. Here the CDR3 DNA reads TGTGCCAGCAGTTACTCGAGTGGGACTACTCACTACGAGCAGTACTTC. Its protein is CASSYSSGTTHYEQYF.

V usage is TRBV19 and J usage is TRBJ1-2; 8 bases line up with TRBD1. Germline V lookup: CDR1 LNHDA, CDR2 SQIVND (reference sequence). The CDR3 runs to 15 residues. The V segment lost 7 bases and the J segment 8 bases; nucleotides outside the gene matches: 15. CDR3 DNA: TGTGCCAGTACTACTTCAGGGGGCCTTCTTGGAGGCTACACCTTC. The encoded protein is CASTTSGGLLGGYTF. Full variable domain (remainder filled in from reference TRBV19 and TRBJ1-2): DGGITQSPKYLFRKEGQNVTLSCEQNLNHDAMYWYRQDPGQGLRLIYYSQIVNDFQKGDIAEGYSVSREKKESFPLTVTSAQKNPTAFYLCASTTSGGLLGGYTFGSGTRLTVV.

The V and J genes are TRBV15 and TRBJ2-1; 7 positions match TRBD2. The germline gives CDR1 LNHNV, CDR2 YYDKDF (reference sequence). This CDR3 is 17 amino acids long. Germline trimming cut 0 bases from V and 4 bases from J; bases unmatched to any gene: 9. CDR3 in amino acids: CATSREAAGVAYNEQFF. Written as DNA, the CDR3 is TGTGCCACCAGCAGAGAGGCGGCGGGAGTGGCTTACAATGAGCAGTTCTTC.

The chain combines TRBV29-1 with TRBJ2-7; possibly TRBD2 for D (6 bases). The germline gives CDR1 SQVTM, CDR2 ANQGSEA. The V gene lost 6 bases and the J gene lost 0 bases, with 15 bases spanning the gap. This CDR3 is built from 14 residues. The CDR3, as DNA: TGCAGCGTGGCCCCGGGACTGACCTCCTACGAGCAGTACTTC. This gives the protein CSVAPGLTSYEQYF.

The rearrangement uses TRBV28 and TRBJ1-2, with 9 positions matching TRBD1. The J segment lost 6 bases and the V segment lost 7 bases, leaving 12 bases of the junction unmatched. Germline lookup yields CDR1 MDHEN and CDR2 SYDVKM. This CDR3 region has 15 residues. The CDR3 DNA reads TGTGCCAGCATTTCCCCACAGGGGGCGTCGAATGGCTACACCTTC. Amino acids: CASISPQGASNGYTF.

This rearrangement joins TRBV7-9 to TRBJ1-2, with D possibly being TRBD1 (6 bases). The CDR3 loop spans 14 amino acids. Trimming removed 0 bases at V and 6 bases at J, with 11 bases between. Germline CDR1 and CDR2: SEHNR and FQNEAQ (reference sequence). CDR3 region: CASSLARGRDGYTF. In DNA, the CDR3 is TGTGCCAGCAGCTTAGCGCGGGGGCGGGATGGCTACACCTTC. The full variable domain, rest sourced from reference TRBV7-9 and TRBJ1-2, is DTGVSQNPRHKITKRGQNVTFRCDPISEHNRLYWYRQTLGQGPEFLTYFQNEAQLEKSRLLSDRFSAERPKGSFSTLEIQRTEQGDSAMYLCASSLARGRDGYTFGSGTRLTVV.

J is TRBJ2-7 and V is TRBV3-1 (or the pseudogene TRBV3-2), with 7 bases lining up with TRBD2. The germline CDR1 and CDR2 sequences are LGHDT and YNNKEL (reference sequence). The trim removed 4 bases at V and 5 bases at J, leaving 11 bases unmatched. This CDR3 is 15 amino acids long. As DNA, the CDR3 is TGTGCCAGCAGCCCTTATGGGAGGGATTCCCACGAGCAGTACTTC. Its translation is CASSPYGRDSHEQYF.